This passage covers 18 T cell receptor beta chains from one sample sequenced in a study of T cell changes during pregnancy in multiple sclerosis. Produced via immunoSEQ multiplex PCR; TCRdb's table is partial and in-frame only. The top ten hold 20% to 30% of the sample, which has some 40,000 clones, about 90% seen once. The sequencing here drew on CD8+ T cells from peripheral blood mononuclear cells, taken before pregnancy. All receptors come from a female donor with multiple sclerosis, enrolled in a pregnancy study.

This sequence joins TRBV27 and TRBJ2-3; 15 positions match TRBD2. Germline V lookup: CDR1 MNHEY, CDR2 SMNVEV (reference sequence). This CDR3 is built from 16 residues. J was trimmed by 5 bases and V by 6 bases; bases with no gene match: 6. CDR3 DNA sequence: TGTGCCAGCAGCCCCGGGACTAGCGGGAGGTTAGATACGCAGTATTTT. Its protein is CASSPGTSGRLDTQYF.

The chain is built from TRBV9 and TRBJ2-3; 9 bases are a match to TRBD2. From germline, CDR1 is SGDLS and CDR2 YYNGEE. The CDR3 sequence is 18 residues long. Trimming at V came to 0 bases and at J to 5 bases, leaving 13 bases not matched to a gene. In nucleotides, the CDR3 is TGTGCCAGCAGCGTAGAGGCCCCTGCGGGGGGGCCTATAGATACGCAGTATTTT. It encodes CASSVEAPAGGPIDTQYF.

The chain has TRBV10-3 and TRBJ1-2; perhaps TRBD1 as D (6 bases). V dropped 8 bases and J dropped 3 bases, with 16 bases sitting between them. The CDR3 loop spans 14 amino acids. Germline CDR1 ENHRY, CDR2 SYGVKD. The CDR3 coding sequence is TGTGCCATCCTAAACAGGGATGGAGACTATGGCTACACCTTC. Residues: CAILNRDGDYGYTF.

The CDR3 region has the DNA TGTGCCATCAGGACGACTAGCAGAGACAATGAGCAGTTCTTC. Translated, it gives CAIRTTSRDNEQFF. V and J are TRBV10-3 and TRBJ2-1; 7 positions match TRBD2. CDR3 size: 14 residues. Losses at the gene ends were 6 bases for V and 5 bases for J; bases not matched to a gene: 7. The germline gives CDR1 ENHRY, CDR2 SYGVKD.

This clone was detected a few times. The chain's CDR3 is CASSLTGSYNSPLHF. The CDR3 region has the DNA TGTGCCAGCAGTTTAACAGGCTCCTATAATTCACCCCTCCACTTT. The V and J genes are TRBV27 and TRBJ1-6, with TRBD1 as a possible D gene (5 bases). V lost 2 bases and J 0 bases, leaving 5 bases between the germline ends. The CDR3 loop spans 15 amino acids. In germline, CDR1 is MNHEY, CDR2 SMNVEV (reference sequence).

The chain carries TRBV30 and TRBJ1-6; unclear D gene. Germline V gene data show CDR1 as GTSNPN and CDR2 as SVGIG (reference sequence). This CDR3 region has 16 residues. The V and J ends lost 0 bases and 2 bases respectively, with 11 bases between them. In nucleotides, the CDR3 is TGTGCCTGGAGTGTACTGGGGAGTCCCTATAATTCACCCCTCCACTTT. This gives the protein CAWSVLGSPYNSPLHF.

The rearrangement joins TRBV25-1 to TRBJ1-4; a weak D match, TRBD1 (5 bases). The CDR3 runs to 16 residues. Trimming removed 3 bases from V and 5 bases from J, with 16 bases in between. CDR1 is MGHDK and CDR2 is SYGVNS in the germline V gene. CDR3 region: CASSDWLTDVNEKLFF. The CDR3, as DNA: TGTGCCAGCAGTGATTGGCTGACAGACGTAAATGAAAAACTGTTTTTT.

This clone was seen just once. The chain recombines TRBV4-1 with TRBJ2-7; TRBD1 agrees at 9 bases. CDR1 and CDR2 from the germline V gene are MGHRA and YSYEKL. V gave up 4 bases and J gave up 3 bases; unmatched junction bases: 4. This CDR3 comprises 14 residues. The DNA for the CDR3 is TGCGCCAGCAGCCGGGGACAGGGCAACTACGAGCAGTACTTC. Protein sequence: CASSRGQGNYEQYF.

Here the CDR3 DNA reads TGTGCCAGCAGCTTACCACTAGCGGGAGGGGCGAATGAGCAGTTCTTC. It codes for CASSLPLAGGANEQFF. This chain connects TRBV13 to TRBJ2-1; 13 bases are a match to TRBD2. Germline trimming cut 2 bases from V and 7 bases from J; bases unmatched to any gene: 5. The CDR3 consists of 16 residues. Germline V lookup: CDR1 PRHDT, CDR2 FYEKMQ (reference sequence).

The gene calls are TRBV5-6 and TRBJ2-7; tentatively, D is TRBD2 (7 bases). The germline gives CDR1 SGHDT, CDR2 YYEEEE. The V and J ends lost 4 bases and 4 bases respectively, with 18 bases between them. This CDR3 region has 15 residues. The CDR3 reads CASSPMGAGEYEQYF. CDR3 nucleotides: TGTGCCAGCAGCCCCATGGGGGCGGGAGAGTACGAGCAGTACTTC.

DNA for the CDR3: TGTGCCAGCAGTTTAATGGGGACAGGGAAATACGAGCAGTACTTC. As protein: CASSLMGTGKYEQYF. The chain couples TRBV28 to TRBJ2-7, with TRBD1 identical over 9 bases. The CDR3 has 15 residues. The V and J ends lost 2 bases and 4 bases, in that order; junction bases with no gene match: 6. CDR1 and CDR2 from the germline V gene are MDHEN and SYDVKM.

V gene TRBV4-1 combines with J gene TRBJ2-2; D is possibly TRBD1 (5 bases). Trimming cost V 6 bases and J 0 bases, with 14 bases left between them. The CDR3 is 16 amino acids. Germline CDR1 reads MGHRA; CDR2 reads YSYEKL. CDR3: CASRGQGESNTGELFF. The CDR3 DNA is TGCGCCAGCAGGGGTCAGGGCGAATCGAACACCGGGGAGCTGTTTTTT.

The chain has TRBV7-3 and TRBJ1-1, with TRBD1 matching over 7 bases. The J segment lost 7 bases and the V segment lost 4 bases, leaving 9 bases of the junction unmatched. Looked up from germline, CDR1 is SGHTA and CDR2 is FQGTGA. The CDR3 loop spans 14 amino acids. CDR3 sequence reads: CASSSTGMGSEAFF. CDR3 sequence (DNA): TGTGCCAGCAGCTCGACAGGGATGGGAAGTGAAGCTTTCTTT.

In its sample, this clone was seen once. This chain connects TRBV7-8 to TRBJ1-1; D gene uncertain. Germline V lookup: CDR1 SGHVS, CDR2 FQNEAQ. The CDR3 has 13 amino acids. V shed 1 base and J shed 6 bases, with 9 bases lying between them. DNA for the CDR3: TGTGCCAGCAGCTTAGTGGCGGGCGCTGAAGCTTTCTTT. Translated, it gives CASSLVAGAEAFF. Looking up the rest from reference TRBV7-8 and TRBJ1-1 gives the full variable domain: GAGVSQSPRYKVAKRGQDVALRCDPISGHVSLFWYQQALGQGPEFLTYFQNEAQLDKSGLPSDRFFAERPEGSVSTLKIQRTQQEDSAVYLCASSLVAGAEAFFGQGTRLTVV.

The chain joins TRBV11-2 to TRBJ1-4, with D possibly matching TRBD1 (5 bases). The germline CDR1 and CDR2 sequences are SGHAT and FQNNGV. V was cut by 5 bases and J by 0 bases, with 10 bases left in between. CDR3 length: 15 amino acids. CDR3 loop: CASSTETATNEKLFF. In DNA form, the CDR3 reads TGTGCCAGCAGCACAGAGACAGCAACTAATGAAAAACTGTTTTTT.

The rearrangement links TRBV7-9 to TRBJ2-5; weak D call: TRBD2 (5 bases). The CDR3 has 13 residues. Trimming cost V 0 bases and J 4 bases, with 6 bases left between them. From germline, CDR1 is SEHNR and CDR2 FQNEAQ (reference sequence). The CDR3 spells CASSLAGRETQYF. The DNA of the CDR3 is TGTGCCAGCAGCTTAGCGGGGAGAGAGACCCAGTACTTC.

The chain combines TRBV7-9 with TRBJ2-5; 8 positions agree with TRBD1. CDR3 length equals 12 residues. Trimming removed 5 bases from V and 4 bases from J; junction bases left unmatched: 0. In germline, CDR1 is SEHNR, CDR2 FQNEAQ (reference sequence). DNA of the CDR3: TGTGCCAGCAGCGGGACAGGAGAGACCCAGTACTTC. It specifies CASSGTGETQYF.

The V and J genes are TRBV4-1 and TRBJ2-3; the D is unclear. The V end lost 1 base, the J end lost 0 bases, and 8 bases lay between the germline ends. The V gene's germline CDR1 is MGHRA and CDR2 YSYEKL. The CDR3 contains 15 residues. CDR3 sequence: CASSQAVYSTDTQYF. Here the CDR3 DNA reads TGCGCCAGCAGCCAAGCGGTTTATAGCACAGATACGCAGTATTTT.